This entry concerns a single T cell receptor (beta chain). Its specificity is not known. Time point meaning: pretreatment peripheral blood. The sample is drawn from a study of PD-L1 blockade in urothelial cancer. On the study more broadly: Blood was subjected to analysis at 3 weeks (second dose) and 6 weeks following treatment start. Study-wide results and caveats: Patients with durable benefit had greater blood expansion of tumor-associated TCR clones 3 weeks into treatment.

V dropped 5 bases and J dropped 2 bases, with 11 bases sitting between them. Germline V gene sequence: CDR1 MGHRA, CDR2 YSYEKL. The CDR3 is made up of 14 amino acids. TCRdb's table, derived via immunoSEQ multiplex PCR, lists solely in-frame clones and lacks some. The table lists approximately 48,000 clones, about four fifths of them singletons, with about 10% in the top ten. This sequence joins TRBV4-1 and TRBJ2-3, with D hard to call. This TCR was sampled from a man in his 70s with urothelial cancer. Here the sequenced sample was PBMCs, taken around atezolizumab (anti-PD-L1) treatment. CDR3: CASSALTFTDTQYF. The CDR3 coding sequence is TGCGCCAGCAGCGCACTAACCTTCACAGATACGCAGTATTTT.